This is a list of T cell receptor beta chains from one sample in a study of blood T cell repertoires in COVID-19. Assay: immunoSEQ multiplex PCR; the TCRdb copy retains only in-frame clones and omits some. The repertoire consists of 60,000 to 75,000 clones, with 60% to 85% occurring once and the leading ten covering 50%. Source material: peripheral blood. The source of these receptors is a woman aged 80 or over with acute or convalescent COVID-19. CDR3s include the opening cysteine and the closing phenylalanine or tryptophan. The order of the fields is CDR3 protein, CDR3 DNA, D gene, J gene, V gene, clone size. The D gene is left open where the match is weak. Clone size, where shown, is once, few, many, or a class for clones that have expanded.

CAWHPGGSVVGYTF,TGTGCCTGGCACCCAGGGGGCTCGGTGGTGGGCTACACCTTC,TRBD1,TRBJ1-2,TRBV30,once
CSVEASGTGIRADTQYF,TGCAGCGTTGAAGCCTCAGGGACAGGGATTAGAGCAGATACGCAGTATTTT,TRBD1,TRBJ2-3,TRBV29-1,.
CASSLERTGELFF,TGCGCCAGCAGCTTGGAGAGGACCGGGGAGCTGTTTTTT,.,TRBJ2-2,TRBV5-1,.
CAIRGGQGMNTEAFF,TGTGCCATCAGGGGGGGACAGGGAATGAACACTGAAGCTTTCTTT,TRBD1,TRBJ1-1,TRBV10-3,.
CASRRDRQGAEAFF,TGTGCCAGCAGAAGGGACAGGCAAGGGGCTGAAGCTTTCTTT,TRBD1,TRBJ1-1,TRBV6-5,once
CASSATGTSGNSYNEQFF,TGTGCCAGCTCAGCGACCGGGACTAGCGGTAACTCCTACAATGAGCAGTTCTTC,TRBD2,TRBJ2-1,TRBV18,.
CASNRDWSTGELFF,TGTGCCAGCAACCGGGACTGGAGCACCGGGGAGCTGTTTTTT,.,TRBJ2-2,TRBV6-5,.
CASSPQGRLNTEAFF,TGTGCCAGCTCCCCACAGGGGCGGCTGAACACTGAAGCTTTCTTT,TRBD1,TRBJ1-1,TRBV27,once
CASSPRLAGDGSRTGELFF,TGTGCCAGCAGCCCAAGACTAGCGGGAGATGGTTCACGCACCGGGGAGCTGTTTTTT,TRBD2,TRBJ2-2,TRBV7-9,few
CASSEPAGEQFF,TGCGCCAGCAGTGAACCAGCAGGAGAGCAGTTCTTC,.,TRBJ2-1,TRBV10-2,few
CASSGTGTSYEQYF,TGTGCCAGCAGCGGGACAGGGACAAGCTACGAGCAGTACTTC,TRBD1,TRBJ2-7,TRBV5-6,.
CASTSTSGSYEQYF,TGCGCCAGCACCTCGACTAGCGGCTCCTACGAGCAGTACTTC,TRBD2,TRBJ2-7,TRBV10-2,few
CSASYAGGKDEQFF,TGCAGTGCTAGTTACGCGGGAGGCAAGGATGAGCAGTTCTTC,TRBD2,TRBJ2-1,TRBV20-1,.
CASSYPTGGPTDTQYF,TGTGCCAGCAGCTACCCGACAGGGGGCCCCACAGATACGCAGTATTTT,TRBD1,TRBJ2-3,TRBV7-9,.
CASSLSKGVGKQYF,TGTGCCAGCAGCTTGTCTAAGGGGGTGGGGAAGCAGTACTTC,.,TRBJ2-7,TRBV7-2,.
CASSLDILYEQYF,TGTGCCAGCAGTTTAGACATCCTCTACGAGCAGTACTTC,.,TRBJ2-7,TRBV28,.
CASSSTGQGGTDTQYF,TGTGCCAGCAGTTCTACCGGACAGGGGGGAACAGATACGCAGTATTTT,TRBD1,TRBJ2-3,TRBV6-5,.
CAISDPSAATQYF,TGTGCCATCAGTGATCCTAGCGCGGCGACCCAGTACTTC,.,TRBJ2-5,TRBV10-3,.
CASSEALGLGYRTEAFF,TGTGCCAGCAGTGAAGCGCTGGGACTAGGGTATAGGACTGAAGCTTTCTTT,.,TRBJ1-1,TRBV2,once
CSASLSGTTNSPLHF,TGCAGTGCTAGTCTATCTGGGACAACGAATTCACCCCTCCACTTT,.,TRBJ1-6,TRBV20-1,.
CASSGGTGEIETQYF,TGTGCCAGCAGCGGCGGGACGGGGGAGATAGAGACCCAGTACTTC,.,TRBJ2-5,TRBV9,.
CASSEALSDSPLHF,TGCGCCAGCAGCGAAGCCCTTTCCGATTCACCCCTCCACTTT,.,TRBJ1-6,TRBV4-3,.
CASSRTGGNTGELFF,TGTGCCAGCTCACGAACAGGGGGGAACACCGGGGAGCTGTTTTTT,TRBD1,TRBJ2-2,TRBV18,.
CASSMQESYNSPLHF,TGTGCCAGCAGTATGCAGGAATCCTATAATTCACCCCTCCACTTT,.,TRBJ1-6,TRBV6-5,.
CASSEGGLGLAGGPQDTQYF,TGTGCCAGCAGTGAAGGGGGCTTGGGACTAGCGGGAGGGCCTCAAGATACGCAGTATTTT,TRBD2,TRBJ2-3,TRBV6-1,.
CASSLQRARETQYF,TGTGCCAGCAGCTTACAGCGAGCACGAGAGACCCAGTACTTC,.,TRBJ2-5,TRBV7-2,.
CASSSSRDRYSPLHF,TGTGCCAGCAGCTCGTCCCGGGACAGATATTCACCCCTCCACTTT,TRBD1,TRBJ1-6,TRBV7-8,.